A single TCR beta chain is shown here with its context. The protocol was immunoSEQ multiplex PCR, while the TCRdb copy is restricted to in-frame clones and leaves out a portion. The data show under 300,000 clones, with approximately 82% seen just once and 1.5% to 2% held by the top ten. This entry belongs to a study of blood T cell repertoires in COVID-19. V lost 0 bases to trimming and J lost 1 base; unmatched junction nucleotides: 2. The V gene's germline CDR1 is SGHTA and CDR2 FQGTGA. The CDR3 loop spans 15 amino acids. The sample comprised peripheral blood. This clonotype was obtained from a man in his thirties or forties who had recovered from COVID-19. The chain is built from TRBV7-3 and TRBJ1-1, with 7 bases fitting TRBD1. Here the CDR3 reads CASSLTRTGNTEAFF. CDR3 nucleotide sequence: TGTGCCAGCAGCTTAACCAGGACAGGGAACACTGAAGCTTTCTTT.